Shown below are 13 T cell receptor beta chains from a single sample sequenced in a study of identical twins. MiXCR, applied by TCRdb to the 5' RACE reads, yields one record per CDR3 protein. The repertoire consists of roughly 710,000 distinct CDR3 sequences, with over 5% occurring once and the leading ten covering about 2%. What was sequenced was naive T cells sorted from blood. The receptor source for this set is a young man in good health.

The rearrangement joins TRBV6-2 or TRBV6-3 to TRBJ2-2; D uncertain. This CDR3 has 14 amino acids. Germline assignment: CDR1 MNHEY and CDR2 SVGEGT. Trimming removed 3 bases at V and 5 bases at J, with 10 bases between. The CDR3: CASSYSVGTGELFF. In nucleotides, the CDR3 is TGTGCCAGCAGTTATTCCGTGGGGACCGGGGAGCTGTTTTTT.

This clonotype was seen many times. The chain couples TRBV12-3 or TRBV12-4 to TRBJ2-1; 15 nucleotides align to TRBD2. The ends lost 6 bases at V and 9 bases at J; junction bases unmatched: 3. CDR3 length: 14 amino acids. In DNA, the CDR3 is TGTGCCAGCAGCGAGGGACTAGCGGGAGGTGAGCAGTTCTTC. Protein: CASSEGLAGGEQFF.

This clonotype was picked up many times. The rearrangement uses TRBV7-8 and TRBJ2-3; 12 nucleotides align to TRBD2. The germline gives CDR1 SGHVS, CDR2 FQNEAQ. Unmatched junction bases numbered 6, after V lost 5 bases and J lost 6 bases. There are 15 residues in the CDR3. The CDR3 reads CASSQRLAGDDTQYF. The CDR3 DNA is TGTGCCAGCAGCCAAAGACTAGCGGGAGACGATACGCAGTATTTT.

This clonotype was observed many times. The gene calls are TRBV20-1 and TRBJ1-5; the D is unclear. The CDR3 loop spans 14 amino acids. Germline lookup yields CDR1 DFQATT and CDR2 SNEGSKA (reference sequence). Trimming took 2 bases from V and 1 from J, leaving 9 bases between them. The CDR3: CSARFGLSNQPQHF. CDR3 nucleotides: TGCAGTGCTAGATTCGGACTAAGCAATCAGCCCCAGCATTTT.

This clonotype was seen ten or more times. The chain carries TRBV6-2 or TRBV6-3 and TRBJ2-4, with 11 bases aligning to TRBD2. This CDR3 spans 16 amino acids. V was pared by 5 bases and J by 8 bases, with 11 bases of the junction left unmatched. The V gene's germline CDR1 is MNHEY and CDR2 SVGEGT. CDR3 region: CASSHRTSGSLYIQYF. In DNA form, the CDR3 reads TGTGCCAGCAGTCACCGTACTAGCGGGAGTTTATACATTCAGTACTTC.

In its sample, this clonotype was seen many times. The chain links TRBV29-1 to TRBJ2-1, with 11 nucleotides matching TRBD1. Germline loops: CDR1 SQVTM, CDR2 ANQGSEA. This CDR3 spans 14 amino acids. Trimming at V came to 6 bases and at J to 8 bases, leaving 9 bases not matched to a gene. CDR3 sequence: CSVRRDRGFHEQFF. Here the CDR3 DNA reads TGCAGCGTGCGCCGGGACAGGGGGTTTCATGAGCAGTTCTTC.

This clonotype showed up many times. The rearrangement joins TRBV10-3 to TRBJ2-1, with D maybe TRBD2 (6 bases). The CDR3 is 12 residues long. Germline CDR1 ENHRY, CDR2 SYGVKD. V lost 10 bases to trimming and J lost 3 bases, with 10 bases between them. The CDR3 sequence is CATETSYNEQFF. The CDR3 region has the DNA TGTGCCACGGAGACTAGCTACAATGAGCAGTTCTTC.

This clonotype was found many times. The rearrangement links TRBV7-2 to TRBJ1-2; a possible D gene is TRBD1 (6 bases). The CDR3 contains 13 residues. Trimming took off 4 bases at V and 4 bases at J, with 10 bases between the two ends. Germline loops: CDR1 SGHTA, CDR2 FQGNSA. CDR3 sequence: CASSSGQFYGYTF. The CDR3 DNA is TGTGCCAGCAGCTCTGGACAGTTCTATGGCTACACCTTC.

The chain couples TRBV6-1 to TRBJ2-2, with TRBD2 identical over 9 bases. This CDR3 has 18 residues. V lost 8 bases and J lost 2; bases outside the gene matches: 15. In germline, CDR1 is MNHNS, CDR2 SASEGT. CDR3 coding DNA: TGTGCCAGCTGCCGCACCCGAGCTAGCGGGGCCAACACCGGGGAGCTGTTTTTT. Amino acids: CASCRTRASGANTGELFF.

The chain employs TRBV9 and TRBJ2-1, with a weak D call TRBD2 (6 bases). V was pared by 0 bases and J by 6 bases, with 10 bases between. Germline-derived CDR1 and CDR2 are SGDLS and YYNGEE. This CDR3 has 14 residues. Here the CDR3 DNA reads TGTGCCAGCAGCGTAGACGGGAGAACCAATGAGCAGTTCTTC. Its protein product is CASSVDGRTNEQFF.

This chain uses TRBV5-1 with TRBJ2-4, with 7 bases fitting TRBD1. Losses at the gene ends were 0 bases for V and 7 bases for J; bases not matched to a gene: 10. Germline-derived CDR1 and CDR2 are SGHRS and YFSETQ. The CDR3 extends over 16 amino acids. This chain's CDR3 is CASSLGDRVRRNIQYF. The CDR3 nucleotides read TGCGCCAGCAGCTTGGGAGACAGGGTAAGGCGGAACATTCAGTACTTC.

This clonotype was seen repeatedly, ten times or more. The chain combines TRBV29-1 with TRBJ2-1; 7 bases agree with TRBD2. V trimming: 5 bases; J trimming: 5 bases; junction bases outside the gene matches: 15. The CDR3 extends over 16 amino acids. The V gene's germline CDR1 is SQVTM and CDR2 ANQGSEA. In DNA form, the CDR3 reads TGCAGCGTTTGGGGGGGAGGGGCTAGGCGAGACAATGAGCAGTTCTTC. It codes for CSVWGGGARRDNEQFF.

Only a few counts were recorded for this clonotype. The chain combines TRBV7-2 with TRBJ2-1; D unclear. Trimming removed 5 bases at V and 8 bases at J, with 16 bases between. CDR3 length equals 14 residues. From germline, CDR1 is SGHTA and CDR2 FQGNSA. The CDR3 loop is CASSPQGVSHEQFF. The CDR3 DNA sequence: TGTGCCAGCAGCCCCCAAGGAGTGTCGCATGAGCAGTTCTTC.